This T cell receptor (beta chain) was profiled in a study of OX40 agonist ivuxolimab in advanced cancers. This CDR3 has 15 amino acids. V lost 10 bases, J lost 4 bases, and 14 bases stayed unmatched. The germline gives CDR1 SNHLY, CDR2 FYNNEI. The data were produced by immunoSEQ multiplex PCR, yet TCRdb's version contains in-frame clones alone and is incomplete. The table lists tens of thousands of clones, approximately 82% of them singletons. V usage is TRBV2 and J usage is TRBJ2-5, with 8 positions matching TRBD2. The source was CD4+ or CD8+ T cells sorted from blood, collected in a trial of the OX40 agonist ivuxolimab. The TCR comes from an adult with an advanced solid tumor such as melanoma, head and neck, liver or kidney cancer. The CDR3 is CATKPGSGSGETQYF. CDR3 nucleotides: TGTGCCACCAAACCCGGGAGCGGGAGTGGAGAGACCCAGTACTTC.